This T cell receptor (beta chain) appears in the sequencing data of a study of CD8+ T cells in alopecia areata. The wider study: Severity was scored as percentage of affected scalp area in treated patients.

This clone was counted only a few times. Its target is not known. RNA was extracted and reverse transcribed into cDNA as the sequencing template. TCRdb's table, derived via immunoSEQ multiplex PCR, lists solely in-frame clones and lacks some. The sample includes around 290,000 clones, 58% seen only once; the top ten take under 2%. The study's findings and limits: Affected scalp, especially in alopecia totalis/universalis, had a higher clonality than normal scalp did. Many expanded lesional clones stayed in scalp and blood while on tofacitinib. The treated group had a single nonresponder, limiting CD8+ expansion-response conclusions.

The CDR3 length is 18 residues. With 5 bases clipped from V and 1 base from J, the junction kept 9 bases outside the gene matches. Germline lookup yields CDR1 SGHAT and CDR2 FQNNGV. Treatment denoted: oral pan-JAK inhibitor, 5-10 mg twice daily. The TCR was taken from a human donor with alopecia areata. The source was CD4+ T cells sorted from blood, collected at week 24, from a patient treated with tofacitinib. V gene TRBV11-2 combines with J gene TRBJ2-6; 9 nucleotides line up with TRBD1. CDR3 nucleotides: TGTGCCAGCAGCCCCACCGGGACAGGGTGGTCTGGGGCCAACGTCCTGACTTTC. Translating it yields CASSPTGTGWSGANVLTF.